This T cell receptor (beta chain) was identified in a study of T cells after somatic rescue of genetic block. Some clones are missing from TCRdb's copy, which holds only in-frame ones; the method was immunoSEQ multiplex PCR. The profile shows about 70,000 clones, about 91% of them singletons. Germline V lookup: CDR1 LNHNV, CDR2 YYDKDF (reference sequence). The CDR3 covers 16 residues. Trimming at V came to 3 bases and at J to 4 bases, leaving 9 bases not matched to a gene. The chain links TRBV15 to TRBJ2-1; 7 positions agree with TRBD1. This receptor was taken from a man in his forties or fifties. Sequenced input: peripheral blood mononuclear cells (PBMCs). This CDR3 is CATSSKPGTDYNEQFF. The CDR3 nucleotides read TGTGCCACCAGCAGCAAACCCGGGACAGATTACAATGAGCAGTTCTTC.